Each of the 20 T cell receptor beta chains below was sequenced from the same sample in a study of blood T cell repertoires in COVID-19. The method was immunoSEQ multiplex PCR; TCRdb's version includes in-frame clones alone and lacks a portion of them. The sample holds some 100,000 clones, 65% to 90% seen once. The material sequenced was PBMCs or T cells enriched from blood (not recorded which). The receptor set was obtained from a woman aged 50 to 60 who had recovered from COVID-19.

This clone was detected only a few times. The chain has TRBV4-2 and TRBJ1-4; TRBD1 agrees at 9 bases. Trimming cost V 4 bases and J 7 bases; bases outside gene matches: 7. This CDR3 spans 15 amino acids. Germline CDR1 LGHNA, CDR2 YNFKEQ. This CDR3 is CASSRGQGMSEKLFF. DNA for the CDR3: TGTGCCAGCAGCCGAGGACAGGGGATGAGTGAAAAACTGTTTTTT.

The genes are TRBV7-3 and TRBJ2-3; TRBD2 matches 7 bases. The CDR3 has 15 residues. J was trimmed by 2 bases and V by 5 bases; bases with no gene match: 7. The germline CDR1 and CDR2 sequences are SGHTA and FQGTGA. The chain's CDR3 is CASSAGLLSTDTQYF. The DNA of the CDR3 is TGTGCCAGCAGCGCGGGACTACTTTCCACAGATACGCAGTATTTT.

This sequence joins TRBV5-5 and TRBJ2-7; a weak D match, TRBD2 (5 bases). Deletions cut 3 bases from V and 0 bases from J, with 16 bases between. The CDR3 contains 16 residues. Germline V CDR1 and CDR2: SGHKS, YYEKEE (reference sequence). The CDR3 DNA reads as TGTGCCAGCAGCTCGACGGGAATTACGATCTCCTACGAGCAGTACTTC. Its protein product is CASSSTGITISYEQYF. Variable domain in full (rest from reference TRBV5-5 and TRBJ2-7): DAGVTQSPTHLIKTRGQQVTLRCSPISGHKSVSWYQQVLGQGPQFIFQYYEKEERGRGNFPDRFSARQFPNYSSELNVNALLLGDSALYLCASSSTGITISYEQYFGPGTRLTVT.

The chain joins TRBV7-8 to TRBJ2-3, with TRBD1 matching over 8 bases. V was pared by 2 bases and J by 4 bases, with 11 bases of the junction left unmatched. CDR3 size: 17 residues. Per the germline V gene, CDR1 is SGHVS and CDR2 is FQNEAQ. CDR3 residues: CASSLSPGGGPPDTQYF. The DNA of the CDR3 is TGTGCCAGCAGCTTAAGCCCAGGGGGCGGGCCGCCAGATACGCAGTATTTT.

The genes are TRBV27 and TRBJ1-2; D not resolved. V dropped 3 bases and J dropped 2 bases, with 16 bases sitting between them. This CDR3 has 16 residues. The germline V gene encodes CDR1 MNHEY and CDR2 SMNVEV (reference sequence). CDR3 protein: CASSFSFSRGNYGYTF. In nucleotides, the CDR3 is TGTGCCAGCAGTTTCAGTTTCTCGCGGGGAAACTATGGCTACACCTTC.

V is TRBV30 and J is TRBJ1-3, with unresolved D. Trimming left V 4 bases short and J 0 bases short, with 13 bases between. This CDR3 has 15 residues. Germline values: CDR1 GTSNPN, CDR2 SVGIG (reference sequence). CDR3 in DNA: TGTGCCTGGAACCCCATGGGGAGCTCTGGAAACACCATATATTTT. It translates to CAWNPMGSSGNTIYF.

This clone occurred a few times. The chain has TRBV7-3 and TRBJ1-6, with D possibly TRBD1 on 6 matching bases. This CDR3 spans 15 amino acids. V lost 1 base and J lost 7, with 11 bases in between. Germline V lookup: CDR1 SGHTA, CDR2 FQGTGA. CDR3 loop: CASSLNRVGNSPLHF. CDR3 nucleotide sequence: TGTGCCAGCAGCTTAAACAGGGTTGGAAATTCACCCCTCCACTTT.

This clone occurred once. The genes are TRBV10-3 and TRBJ1-1; possible D gene TRBD1, 6 bases. This CDR3 is built from 13 residues. In germline, CDR1 is ENHRY, CDR2 SYGVKD. Trimming removed 1 base at V and 6 bases at J, with 9 bases between. In DNA form, the CDR3 reads TGTGCCATCAGTGAGTTACAGGGTTCTGAAGCTTTCTTT. Translation gives CAISELQGSEAFF.

This chain links TRBV5-1 with TRBJ1-3, with a tentative D call TRBD1 (6 bases). Trimming shortened V by 1 base and J by 2 bases, and 10 bases separated the two germline ends. CDR1 and CDR2 (germline): SGHRS, YFSETQ. The CDR3 length is 15 residues. Here the CDR3 DNA reads TGCGCCAGCAGCTTGCCAGGGGCCCCTGGAAACACCATATATTTT. It specifies CASSLPGAPGNTIYF.

The V call is TRBV9, the J call TRBJ1-3; no clear D. Deletions cut 10 bases from V and 2 bases from J, with 13 bases between. The CDR3 sequence is 13 residues long. The germline V gene has CDR1 SGDLS and CDR2 YYNGEE. The CDR3 loop is CASQPAPGNTIYF. CDR3 DNA: TGTGCCTCACAGCCCGCCCCTGGAAACACCATATATTTT.

The rearrangement uses TRBV19 and TRBJ1-1; perhaps TRBD1 as D (6 bases). The CDR3 is 14 residues long. Trimming stripped 4 bases from V and 2 bases from J, with 11 bases between. The V gene's germline CDR1 is LNHDA and CDR2 SQIVND (reference sequence). The DNA for the CDR3 is TGTGCCAGTAGTACAGTACAGGGTAACACTGAAGCTTTCTTT. This encodes CASSTVQGNTEAFF.

V usage is TRBV19 and J usage is TRBJ2-1, with TRBD2 matching 10 bases. The CDR3 covers 17 residues. CDR1 and CDR2 (germline): LNHDA, SQIVND (reference sequence). The J segment lost 2 bases and the V segment lost 5 bases, leaving 9 bases of the junction unmatched. In nucleotides, the CDR3 is TGTGCCAGTAGTCCCCAATCGACTAGCGGGCCCTACAATGAGCAGTTCTTC. Translating gives CASSPQSTSGPYNEQFF. The variable domain in full, completed from reference TRBV19 and TRBJ2-1, reads DGGITQSPKYLFRKEGQNVTLSCEQNLNHDAMYWYRQDPGQGLRLIYYSQIVNDFQKGDIAEGYSVSREKKESFPLTVTSAQKNPTAFYLCASSPQSTSGPYNEQFFGPGTRLTVL.

The rearrangement links TRBV9 to TRBJ1-6, with 9 bases that match TRBD1. Germline loops: CDR1 SGDLS, CDR2 YYNGEE. The ends lost 0 bases at V and 8 bases at J; junction bases unmatched: 0. The CDR3 consists of 14 residues. CDR3 sequence: CASSVGQGDSPLHF. The CDR3 DNA reads TGTGCCAGCAGCGTAGGACAGGGGGATTCACCCCTCCACTTT.

The chain is built from TRBV18 and TRBJ2-2; 10 positions agree with TRBD1. Losses at the gene ends were 5 bases for V and 3 bases for J; bases not matched to a gene: 3. Germline CDR1 KGHSH, CDR2 LQKENI. This CDR3 spans 15 amino acids. The CDR3, as DNA: TGTGCCAGCTCATCCGGACAGGGGGACACCGGGGAGCTGTTTTTT. Protein: CASSSGQGDTGELFF.

The chain couples TRBV10-3 to TRBJ2-6, with 7 positions matching TRBD1. V was clipped by 4 bases and J by 2 bases; unmatched bases: 11. Germline CDR1 and CDR2: ENHRY and SYGVKD. This CDR3 is built from 18 residues. As DNA, the CDR3 is TGTGCCATCAGTGGTCATGACAGGGTTAAGGCTGGGGCCAACGTCCTGACTTTC. This translates into CAISGHDRVKAGANVLTF.

The chain is built from TRBV5-1 and TRBJ2-2, with no clear D. This CDR3 has 14 residues. The germline V and J ends were trimmed by 7 bases and 5 bases, with 15 bases remaining between them. From germline, CDR1 is SGHRS and CDR2 YFSETQ. CDR3 DNA: TGCGCCAGCGGCGGAGCCTTCGCGACCGGGGAGCTGTTTTTT. This codes for CASGGAFATGELFF.

The V call is TRBV5-6, the J call TRBJ1-2; D is undetermined. The CDR3 contains 12 residues. V was cut by 4 bases and J by 13 bases, with 17 bases left in between. Germline loops: CDR1 SGHDT, CDR2 YYEEEE. This CDR3 is CASSRDTKSGTF. CDR3 bases: TGTGCCAGCAGCCGCGATACCAAGTCCGGCACCTTC.

This chain links TRBV5-1 with TRBJ2-7; 9 bases match TRBD2. CDR3 size: 14 residues. Germline V CDR1 and CDR2: SGHRS, YFSETQ. V lost 4 bases and J lost 5; bases outside the gene matches: 7. The CDR3, as DNA: TGCGCCAGCAGCAATAGCGGGAGTACCCACGAGCAGTACTTC. It translates to CASSNSGSTHEQYF.

V is TRBV5-4 and J is TRBJ2-6; 7 bases align to TRBD2. Per germline, CDR1 SGHNT and CDR2 YYREEE (reference sequence). The CDR3 runs 16 residues. V gave up 9 bases and J gave up 0 bases; unmatched junction bases: 9. The CDR3 reads CAIRLANRSGANVLTF. For the CDR3, the DNA is TGTGCCATAAGACTAGCCAACCGCTCTGGGGCCAACGTCCTGACTTTC.

This sequence joins TRBV19 and TRBJ2-7, with unresolved D. Deletions cut 3 bases from V and 6 bases from J, with 12 bases between. Germline V lookup: CDR1 LNHDA, CDR2 SQIVND (reference sequence). The CDR3 is 13 amino acids. CDR3: CASSMEPVIEQYF. CDR3 in DNA: TGTGCCAGTAGTATGGAGCCCGTGATCGAGCAGTACTTC.